This T cell receptor (beta chain) was captured in a study of cytomegalovirus exposure and HLA in healthy donors. The wider study: Among about 179 million T cells, an earlier analysis found 90 million to 130 million unique TCR beta sequences.

The V gene lost 0 bases and the J gene lost 0 bases, with 12 bases spanning the gap. The germline V gene encodes CDR1 SGHRS and CDR2 YFSETQ. This CDR3 is 17 amino acids long. The PCR contained 60 Vbeta and 13 Jbeta primers. Measured with immunoSEQ multiplex PCR; TCRdb has only the in-frame clones, and not every one. The table has over 80,000 clones, about 80% seen once. Study results and limitations: For presence/absence analyses, sequencing depth was assumed to be roughly uniform across donors. In a later analysis, HLA-associated beta chains showed higher expansion and lower generation probabilities than comparable chains. V- and J-gene trimming in TCR beta was tied to a missense DCLRE1C variant by an analysis performed later.

On this clone itself: Its antigen remains unknown.

The source of this sequence is a female donor in good health and CMV-seronegative. This chain uses TRBV5-1 with TRBJ1-4, with D perhaps matching TRBD1 (6 bases). The specimen was PBMCs. This CDR3 reads CASSLARGGATNEKLFF. DNA for the CDR3: TGCGCCAGCAGCTTGGCACGCGGGGGCGCAACTAATGAAAAACTGTTTTTT.